Presented here are 11 T cell receptor beta chains from one specimen sequenced in a study of shared clonotypes between healthy human individuals. Assay used: immunoSEQ multiplex PCR; TCRdb lists only in-frame clones, some missing. The repertoire holds about 960,000 clones, with less than 85% as singletons. Sequenced material: memory CD4+ T cells sorted from blood. As for subset: CD45RA-negative fraction. The receptors were gathered from a man aged 18 to 35 in good health.

The J gene is TRBJ1-6, the V gene TRBV10-3; the D gene is possibly TRBD1 (5 bases). The CDR3 totals 13 residues. CDR1 and CDR2 (germline): ENHRY, SYGVKD. The V end lost 8 bases, the J end lost 7 bases, and 12 bases lay between the germline ends. The DNA for the CDR3 is TGTGCCATCGGGGACCGGCCCAATTCACCCCTCCACTTT. It is translated as CAIGDRPNSPLHF.

The chain recombines TRBV18 with TRBJ1-5, with 12 bases fitting TRBD1. V lost 1 base, J lost 5 bases, and 6 bases stayed unmatched. The CDR3 runs to 17 residues. Germline lookup yields CDR1 KGHSH and CDR2 LQKENI. The CDR3 reads CASSPRAGQGADQPQHF. The CDR3 bases are TGTGCCAGCTCACCACGAGCGGGACAGGGGGCGGATCAGCCCCAGCATTTT.

This clone was recorded a few times. The chain has TRBV7-9 and TRBJ1-2, with a weak D call TRBD1 (5 bases). The V gene lost 4 bases and the J gene lost 4 bases, with 19 bases spanning the gap. From germline, CDR1 is SEHNR and CDR2 FQNEAQ (reference sequence). This CDR3 region has 16 residues. The CDR3 loop is CASSSGRGQGSYGYTF. In DNA, the CDR3 is TGTGCCAGCAGCTCGGGGCGGGGCCAGGGAAGCTATGGCTACACCTTC.

V usage is TRBV30 and J usage is TRBJ2-5; 7 bases agree with TRBD2. V dropped 2 bases and J dropped 0; count of bases not matched to a gene: 15. The CDR3 length is 18 residues. Germline CDR1 reads GTSNPN; CDR2 reads SVGIG (reference sequence). CDR3 DNA: TGTGCCTGGAGTCCACTCGGGGGGACGGGGAAGTACCAAGAGACCCAGTACTTC. Protein sequence: CAWSPLGGTGKYQETQYF. Full variable domain (missing parts from reference TRBV30 and TRBJ2-5): SQTIHQWPATLVQPVGSPLSLECTVEGTSNPNLYWYRQAAGRGLQLLFYSVGIGQISSEVPQNLSASRPQDRQFILSSKKLLLSDSGFYLCAWSPLGGTGKYQETQYFGPGTRLLVL.

This clone was observed a single time. V is TRBV2 and J is TRBJ2-5; no firm D call. This CDR3 has 14 residues. Germline V gene lookup returns CDR1 SNHLY and CDR2 FYNNEI. Trimming removed 8 bases at V and 0 bases at J, with 13 bases between. The CDR3 DNA reads as TGTGCCAGCGGAAGGGCGGCGTACCAAGAGACCCAGTACTTC. Protein: CASGRAAYQETQYF.

CDR3 loop: CASSLDRGAGYTF. DNA of the CDR3: TGTGCCAGCAGCTTAGACAGGGGGGCTGGCTACACCTTC. This chain uses TRBV7-9 with TRBJ1-2, with 8 bases lining up with TRBD1. CDR1 and CDR2 from the germline V gene are SEHNR and FQNEAQ (reference sequence). The CDR3 length is 13 residues. Trimming at V came to 1 base and at J to 7 bases, leaving 2 bases not matched to a gene.

The J gene is TRBJ2-7, the V gene TRBV6-5; TRBD1 agrees at 10 bases. Per germline, CDR1 MNHEY and CDR2 SVGAGI. The CDR3 runs 14 residues. Germline trimming cut 6 bases from V and 4 bases from J; bases unmatched to any gene: 6. CDR3 DNA: TGTGCCAGCAGGAGGGGGGGACAGGGGTACGAGCAGTACTTC. Translation: CASRRGGQGYEQYF.

The CDR3 DNA is TGTGCCAGCCCCCCAGCCGCTCCCACTGAAGCTTTCTTT. It is translated as CASPPAAPTEAFF. The gene calls are TRBV28 and TRBJ1-1; D remains ambiguous. The CDR3 extends over 13 amino acids. The V gene lost 8 bases and the J gene lost 4 bases, with 14 bases spanning the gap. In germline, CDR1 is MDHEN, CDR2 SYDVKM.

This rearrangement joins TRBV6-5 to TRBJ1-6; D gene ambiguous. The CDR3 is 15 residues long. Trimming pared 6 bases from V and 1 base from J, leaving 10 bases between. Germline loops: CDR1 MNHEY, CDR2 SVGAGI. The CDR3 bases are TGTGCCAGCAGGACCGATAGGTCCTATAATTCACCCCTCCACTTT. Amino acid sequence: CASRTDRSYNSPLHF.

This clone has just a few counts. The chain couples TRBV27 to TRBJ1-3; TRBD1 matches at 9 bases. The V and J ends lost 2 bases and 4 bases, in that order; junction bases with no gene match: 0. CDR1 MNHEY and CDR2 SMNVEV come from the germline V gene (reference sequence). The CDR3 length is 14 residues. The chain's CDR3 is CASSLGTGGNTIYF. The CDR3 DNA sequence: TGTGCCAGCAGTTTAGGGACAGGGGGAAACACCATATATTTT.

The chain carries TRBV6-5 and TRBJ1-5; D is ambiguous. Deletions cut 6 bases from V and 6 bases from J, with 12 bases between. This CDR3 is built from 13 residues. Germline lookup yields CDR1 MNHEY and CDR2 SVGAGI. As DNA, the CDR3 is TGTGCCAGCAGAATGGATAGAAGTCAGCCCCAGCATTTT. Translation gives CASRMDRSQPQHF.